Below are 23 T cell receptor beta chains sequenced from a single sample in a study of T cell responses to AZD1222 COVID-19 vaccine. Assay used: immunoSEQ multiplex PCR; TCRdb lists only in-frame clones, some missing. The sample has over 80,000 clones; roughly 92% are singletons. This material consisted of peripheral blood, taken 28 days after the second AZD1222 dose. All receptors derive from an adult who received the AZD1222 COVID-19 vaccine.

The chain joins TRBV7-2 to TRBJ1-1, with 8 bases matching TRBD1. The CDR3 consists of 15 residues. Germline-derived CDR1 and CDR2 are SGHTA and FQGNSA. After removal of 5 bases from V and 6 bases from J, the junction contained 11 bases not matched to a gene. The CDR3 nucleotides read TGTGCCAGCAGCCGGGCCGACAGGGGAAAGGCTGAAGCTTTCTTT. Amino acids: CASSRADRGKAEAFF.

The chain recombines TRBV9 with TRBJ2-2; the D is unclear. The CDR3 totals 15 residues. Germline lookup yields CDR1 SGDLS and CDR2 YYNGEE. V was cut by 3 bases and J by 1 base, with 10 bases left in between. The CDR3 region is CASSAKGWNTGELFF. Here the CDR3 DNA reads TGTGCCAGCAGCGCGAAGGGATGGAACACCGGGGAGCTGTTTTTT.

This CDR3 reads CASSRTSEGPQETQYF. CDR3 DNA sequence: TGCGCCAGCAGCCGGACTAGCGAGGGTCCCCAAGAGACCCAGTACTTC. The rearrangement uses TRBV5-1 and TRBJ2-5; 9 nucleotides align to TRBD2. Germline V gene sequence: CDR1 SGHRS, CDR2 YFSETQ. This CDR3 contains 16 residues. The V gene end was trimmed by 4 bases and the J gene end by 1 base; junction bases not matched to a gene: 8.

This chain connects TRBV10-3 to TRBJ2-1; 12 positions match TRBD2. From germline, CDR1 is ENHRY and CDR2 SYGVKD. The CDR3 length is 15 residues. With 2 bases clipped from V and 10 bases from J, the junction kept 6 bases outside the gene matches. The CDR3 nucleotides read TGTGCCATCAGTGAGCGGCTAGCGGGAGGGGGGGAGCAGTTCTTC. This sequence encodes CAISERLAGGGEQFF.

The rearrangement joins TRBV7-9 to TRBJ2-2; 7 bases align to TRBD1. The V gene's germline CDR1 is SEHNR and CDR2 FQNEAQ (reference sequence). V trimming: 5 bases; J trimming: 2 bases; junction bases outside the gene matches: 8. CDR3 length equals 16 residues. CDR3 in amino acids: CASSDRQGVNTGELFF. The CDR3, as DNA: TGTGCCAGCAGCGATCGACAGGGTGTTAACACCGGGGAGCTGTTTTTT.

The chain is built from TRBV9 and TRBJ1-2, with TRBD1 matching over 11 bases. Germline V gene sequence: CDR1 SGDLS, CDR2 YYNGEE. The trim removed 4 bases at V and 5 bases at J, leaving 4 bases unmatched. The CDR3 covers 14 residues. This CDR3 reads CASSPWDRGYGYTF. DNA of the CDR3: TGTGCCAGCAGCCCCTGGGACAGGGGGTATGGCTACACCTTC.

The chain is built from TRBV4-1 and TRBJ1-2; D is ambiguous. The germline V gene encodes CDR1 MGHRA and CDR2 YSYEKL. This CDR3 comprises 14 residues. V was shortened by 0 bases and J by 8 bases, with 13 bases between the two germline ends. The chain's CDR3 is CASSQEAARPGYTF. The CDR3 DNA follows: TGCGCCAGCAGCCAAGAGGCGGCAAGGCCCGGCTACACCTTC.

The V and J genes are TRBV2 and TRBJ1-4, with D maybe TRBD1 (5 bases). Trimming removed 3 bases from V and 0 bases from J, with 20 bases in between. The germline CDR1 and CDR2 sequences are SNHLY and FYNNEI. The CDR3 is 19 amino acids. Written as DNA, the CDR3 is TGTGCCAGCAGTGATTCCAGGCACCTTGGGGGTCCAACTAATGAAAAACTGTTTTTT. It translates to CASSDSRHLGGPTNEKLFF.

The chain combines TRBV5-1 with TRBJ1-4; D perhaps matches TRBD1 (5 bases). Trimming removed 0 bases at V and 8 bases at J, with 11 bases between. CDR3 length: 14 amino acids. Germline V gives CDR1 SGHRS, CDR2 YFSETQ. CDR3 protein: CASSLGQSPEKLFF. In DNA form, the CDR3 reads TGCGCCAGCAGCTTGGGACAGTCCCCAGAAAAACTGTTTTTT.

Remarks on this clone: In the same sample, other DNA sequences code for this CDR3. The chain uses TRBV6-2 or TRBV6-3 and TRBJ1-5; no clear D gene. Germline CDR1 MNHEY, CDR2 SVGEGT. Trimming took off 6 bases at V and 1 base at J, with 10 bases between the two ends. The CDR3 is made up of 14 amino acids. The CDR3: CASSPGLSNQPQHF. CDR3 sequence (DNA): TGTGCCAGCAGCCCCGGTCTCAGCAATCAGCCCCAGCATTTT.

The chain uses TRBV7-2 and TRBJ2-1, with D hard to call. The CDR3 is made up of 14 amino acids. The germline V gene encodes CDR1 SGHTA and CDR2 FQGNSA. Trimming cost V 2 bases and J 6 bases, with 11 bases left between them. The CDR3 is CASSLYPITNEQFF. CDR3 nucleotides: TGTGCCAGCAGCTTATACCCGATTACCAATGAGCAGTTCTTC. The full variable domain, completed using reference TRBV7-2 and TRBJ2-1, is GAGVSQSPSNKVTEKGKDVELRCDPISGHTALYWYRQSLGQGLEFLIYFQGNSAPDKSGLPSDRFSAERTGGSVSTLTIQRTQQEDSAVYLCASSLYPITNEQFFGPGTRLTVL.

V gene TRBV4-1 combines with J gene TRBJ1-1, with 11 bases lining up with TRBD1. CDR1 is MGHRA, CDR2 YSYEKL, per germline. With 4 bases clipped from V and 2 bases from J, the junction kept 6 bases outside the gene matches. The CDR3 has 16 residues. The CDR3 is CASSPRTGGVNTEAFF. CDR3 coding DNA: TGCGCCAGCAGCCCCCGGACAGGGGGCGTAAACACTGAAGCTTTCTTT.

The rearrangement links TRBV7-9 to TRBJ1-5; D might be TRBD1 (5 bases). Between the trimmed V and J ends, which lost 1 base and 0 bases, there was a span of 13 bases. Germline V gene data show CDR1 as SEHNR and CDR2 as FQNEAQ (reference sequence). The CDR3 is 17 amino acids. The CDR3 nucleotides read TGTGCCAGCAGCTTAGGACGGGGGGTGAATAGCAATCAGCCCCAGCATTTT. Translating it yields CASSLGRGVNSNQPQHF.

A single count supports this clone. V usage is TRBV4-3 and J usage is TRBJ2-1; possibly TRBD1 for D (5 bases). The CDR3 is 17 residues long. V lost 1 base and J lost 0, with 13 bases in between. Germline CDR1 reads LGHNA; CDR2 reads YSLEER. This chain's CDR3 is CASSQAPGHSSYNEQFF. The CDR3 coding sequence is TGCGCCAGCAGCCAAGCCCCAGGGCACAGCTCCTACAATGAGCAGTTCTTC.

In DNA, the CDR3 is TGTGCCAGCAGTTCATGGACAGGGGGCGGGACAAAGAACACTGAAGCTTTCTTT. Its translation: CASSSWTGGGTKNTEAFF. V gene TRBV6-2 or TRBV6-3 combines with J gene TRBJ1-1; 11 nucleotides line up with TRBD1. The ends lost 4 bases at V and 1 base at J; junction bases unmatched: 11. Germline CDR1 and CDR2: MNHEY and SVGEGT. This CDR3 spans 18 amino acids.

The V call is TRBV5-6, the J call TRBJ2-1; TRBD1 is a possible D gene (5 bases). CDR1 and CDR2 (germline): SGHDT, YYEEEE. This CDR3 region has 14 residues. V was cut by 3 bases and J by 9 bases, with 16 bases left in between. CDR3 nucleotides: TGTGCCAGCAGCTCATGGGCAGGGTCCGGTGAGCAGTTCTTC. Residues: CASSSWAGSGEQFF. Using reference TRBV5-6 and TRBJ2-1 for the parts outside the CDR3, the full variable domain is DAGVTQSPTHLIKTRGQQVTLRCSPKSGHDTVSWYQQALGQGPQFIFQYYEEEERQRGNFPDRFSGHQFPNYSSELNVNALLLGDSALYLCASSSWAGSGEQFFGPGTRLTVL.

In this sample, this clone turned up a few times. The V call is TRBV2, the J call TRBJ1-2, with 10 bases lining up with TRBD1. V lost 7 bases, J lost 4 bases, and 12 bases stayed unmatched. Germline CDR1 and CDR2: SNHLY and FYNNEI. This CDR3 comprises 16 residues. CDR3 sequence: CASTRGGTGEGYGYTF. The CDR3, as DNA: TGTGCCAGCACCCGAGGGGGGACAGGGGAGGGCTATGGCTACACCTTC.

This rearrangement joins TRBV5-1 to TRBJ1-5; tentatively, D is TRBD1 (5 bases). This CDR3 region has 13 residues. The germline CDR1 and CDR2 sequences are SGHRS and YFSETQ. Trimming removed 2 bases from V and 5 bases from J, with 8 bases in between. CDR3 DNA: TGCGCCAGCAGCTTTCAAGGGGATCAGCCCCAGCATTTT. It specifies CASSFQGDQPQHF.

This chain links TRBV11-2 with TRBJ2-5; D unresolved. CDR1 and CDR2 (germline): SGHAT, FQNNGV. This CDR3 contains 13 residues. V was trimmed by 5 bases and J by 5 bases, leaving 12 bases between them. CDR3 bases: TGTGCCAGCAGCCCCGCGGATCGGGAGACCCAGTACTTC. The encoded protein is CASSPADRETQYF.

The gene calls are TRBV11-2 and TRBJ2-3, with D perhaps assigned TRBD1 or TRBD2 (6 bases each). Looked up from germline, CDR1 is SGHAT and CDR2 is FQNNGV. With 3 bases removed from V and 10 bases from J, the gap between germline ends came to 11 bases. The length of the CDR3 is 12 residues. The CDR3 coding sequence is TGTGCCAGCAGCTTTCCAGGGGAGGCGCAGTATTTT. This gives the protein CASSFPGEAQYF.

V gene TRBV29-1 combines with J gene TRBJ1-4, with D perhaps TRBD1 (5 bases). CDR3 length equals 12 residues. The germline V and J ends were trimmed by 4 bases and 8 bases, with 11 bases remaining between them. Germline V CDR1 and CDR2: SQVTM, ANQGSEA. The DNA of the CDR3 is TGCAGCGTTGCCGGGGGGAGGGAAAAACTGTTTTTT. Encoded protein: CSVAGGREKLFF. The variable domain in full, completed from reference TRBV29-1 and TRBJ1-4, reads SAVISQKPSRDICQRGTSLTIQCQVDSQVTMMFWYRQQPGQSLTLIATANQGSEATYESGFVIDKFPISRPNLTFSTLTVSNMSPEDSSIYLCSVAGGREKLFFGSGTQLSVL.

The J gene is TRBJ1-1, the V gene TRBV5-1; 7 bases are shared with TRBD1. Germline-derived CDR1 and CDR2 are SGHRS and YFSETQ. The junction had 7 bases not matched to a gene; V was cut back by 4 bases and J by 7 bases. CDR3 length equals 13 residues. The CDR3 DNA is TGCGCCAGCAGCCAGGGGGACCGCGGTGAAGCTTTCTTT. It is translated as CASSQGDRGEAFF.

The chain recombines TRBV7-9 with TRBJ2-7, with 7 bases that match TRBD2. The J segment lost 3 bases and the V segment lost 5 bases, leaving 1 base of the junction unmatched. The CDR3 runs 12 residues. Germline values: CDR1 SEHNR, CDR2 FQNEAQ (reference sequence). The chain's CDR3 is CASSPGGYEQYF. Written as DNA, the CDR3 is TGTGCCAGCAGCCCGGGGGGCTACGAGCAGTACTTC.